Listed here are 13 T cell receptor beta chains from one sample, sequenced in a study of CD8+ T cells in alopecia areata. Extracted from the samples, RNA was reverse transcribed into cDNA to serve as the sequencing template. The repertoire was sequenced with immunoSEQ multiplex PCR; TCRdb's copy has only in-frame clones and lacks some. The sample comprises about 140,000 clones, approximately 56% of which are singletons, and 30% to 45% rests with the top ten. Material for sequencing was CD8+ T cells sorted from blood. The receptors stem from a human donor in good health.

The count of this clone is one. The J gene is TRBJ2-1, the V gene TRBV4-1; no firm D call. CDR1 and CDR2 from the germline V gene are MGHRA and YSYEKL. The CDR3 consists of 15 residues. V was trimmed by 1 base and J by 6 bases, leaving 13 bases between them. The CDR3 region is CASSQGLGLGNEQFF. In DNA, the CDR3 is TGCGCCAGCAGCCAAGGTTTAGGGCTGGGCAATGAGCAGTTCTTC.

The chain links TRBV7-9 to TRBJ1-1; perhaps TRBD1 as D (5 bases). Trimming pared 5 bases from V and 6 bases from J, leaving 16 bases between. The CDR3 runs to 14 residues. CDR1 and CDR2 from the germline V gene are SEHNR and FQNEAQ (reference sequence). The CDR3 DNA follows: TGTGCCAGCAGCCAACCTGAACTCAGGGCTGAAGCTTTCTTT. Its protein product is CASSQPELRAEAFF. The complete variable domain, with remaining parts taken from reference TRBV7-9 and TRBJ1-1, reads DTGVSQNPRHKITKRGQNVTFRCDPISEHNRLYWYRQTLGQGPEFLTYFQNEAQLEKSRLLSDRFSAERPKGSFSTLEIQRTEQGDSAMYLCASSQPELRAEAFFGQGTRLTVV.

V and J are TRBV6-5 and TRBJ2-7; D uncertain. Trimming shortened V by 0 bases and J by 3 bases, and 12 bases separated the two germline ends. CDR3 length: 15 amino acids. The V gene's germline CDR1 is MNHEY and CDR2 SVGAGI. This chain's CDR3 is CASSYSIVRRYEQYF. In DNA form, the CDR3 reads TGTGCCAGCAGTTACTCGATTGTAAGACGCTACGAGCAGTACTTC.

The rearrangement uses TRBV6-5 and TRBJ2-7, with D uncertain. Germline CDR1 MNHEY, CDR2 SVGAGI. V lost 5 bases to trimming and J lost 3 bases, with 11 bases between them. This CDR3 spans 13 amino acids. DNA for the CDR3: TGTGCCAGCAGTGAGGCCAACCTCTACGAGCAGTACTTC. Translated: CASSEANLYEQYF.

This chain connects TRBV7-2 to TRBJ1-4; TRBD1 aligns across 7 bases. The CDR3 length is 15 residues. Trimming took 1 base from V and 8 from J; bases not matched to a gene: 7. CDR1 SGHTA and CDR2 FQGNSA come from the germline V gene. This CDR3 is CASSLGYRGLEKLFF. In DNA, the CDR3 is TGTGCCAGCAGCTTAGGATACAGGGGCTTGGAAAAACTGTTTTTT.

V gene TRBV2 combines with J gene TRBJ1-3; D is ambiguous. Germline V lookup: CDR1 SNHLY, CDR2 FYNNEI. The CDR3 is 15 amino acids. Trimming pared 9 bases from V and 0 bases from J, leaving 15 bases between. The CDR3 region has the DNA TGTGCCAGTTTATCCGGGCTCAGCTCTGGAAACACCATATATTTT. Residues: CASLSGLSSGNTIYF.

This clone appeared a few times. This chain joins TRBV7-9 and TRBJ2-5; D unresolved. The V and J ends lost 1 base and 2 bases respectively, with 5 bases between them. Germline loops: CDR1 SEHNR, CDR2 FQNEAQ (reference sequence). This CDR3 is built from 13 residues. CDR3 nucleotide sequence: TGTGCCAGCAGCTTAGTCATTCAAGAGACCCAGTACTTC. Protein: CASSLVIQETQYF.

This clone was counted a few times. The rearrangement joins TRBV5-4 to TRBJ1-1; a weak D match, TRBD1 (6 bases). The CDR3 totals 15 residues. Between the trimmed V and J ends, which lost 2 bases and 4 bases, there was a span of 15 bases. Germline CDR1 reads SGHNT; CDR2 reads YYREEE (reference sequence). The CDR3 loop reads CASSFLSGGGTEAFF. In nucleotides, the CDR3 is TGTGCCAGCAGCTTCCTATCGGGAGGGGGCACTGAAGCTTTCTTT.

This chain connects TRBV5-1 to TRBJ1-1; D not certain. There are 14 residues in the CDR3. Germline V gene sequence: CDR1 SGHRS, CDR2 YFSETQ. V lost 0 bases to trimming and J lost 0 bases, with 6 bases between them. This chain's CDR3 is CASSLDRMNTEAFF. In DNA form, the CDR3 reads TGCGCCAGCAGCTTGGACAGAATGAACACTGAAGCTTTCTTT.

The V call is TRBV5-1, the J call TRBJ2-7, with D unresolved. The germline V gene has CDR1 SGHRS and CDR2 YFSETQ. V lost 4 bases, J lost 4 bases, and 12 bases lay in between. This CDR3 is built from 13 residues. DNA of the CDR3: TGCGCCAGCAGCCTTACCCGATCTTACGAGCAGTACTTC. This translates into CASSLTRSYEQYF. Looking up the rest from reference TRBV5-1 and TRBJ2-7 gives the full variable domain: KAGVTQTPRYLIKTRGQQVTLSCSPISGHRSVSWYQQTPGQGLQFLFEYFSETQRNKGNFPGRFSGRQFSNSRSEMNVSTLELGDSALYLCASSLTRSYEQYFGPGTRLTVT.

The CDR3 DNA sequence: TGCGCCAGCAGCCAAGAGGTTTGGGGGGATGAGCAGTTCTTC. This encodes CASSQEVWGDEQFF. The rearrangement uses TRBV4-1 and TRBJ2-1, with a tentative D call TRBD2 (6 bases). The CDR3 runs 14 residues. Trimming shortened V by 0 bases and J by 8 bases, and 11 bases separated the two germline ends. Germline V gene data show CDR1 as MGHRA and CDR2 as YSYEKL.

The J gene is TRBJ1-1, the V gene TRBV10-3, with a weak D call TRBD1 (5 bases). Trimming stripped 2 bases from V and 7 bases from J, with 8 bases between. The CDR3 runs 12 residues. Germline assignment: CDR1 ENHRY and CDR2 SYGVKD. CDR3 sequence reads: CAISETGLEAFF. CDR3 in DNA: TGTGCCATCAGTGAGACAGGACTTGAAGCTTTCTTT.

The rearrangement uses TRBV30 and TRBJ2-1, with 13 bases aligning to TRBD2. Germline V gene lookup returns CDR1 GTSNPN and CDR2 SVGIG (reference sequence). CDR3 length equals 14 residues. V lost 5 bases and J lost 6; bases outside the gene matches: 4. This chain's CDR3 is CAWWTSGRTNEQFF. The CDR3 coding sequence is TGTGCCTGGTGGACTAGCGGGAGAACCAATGAGCAGTTCTTC.